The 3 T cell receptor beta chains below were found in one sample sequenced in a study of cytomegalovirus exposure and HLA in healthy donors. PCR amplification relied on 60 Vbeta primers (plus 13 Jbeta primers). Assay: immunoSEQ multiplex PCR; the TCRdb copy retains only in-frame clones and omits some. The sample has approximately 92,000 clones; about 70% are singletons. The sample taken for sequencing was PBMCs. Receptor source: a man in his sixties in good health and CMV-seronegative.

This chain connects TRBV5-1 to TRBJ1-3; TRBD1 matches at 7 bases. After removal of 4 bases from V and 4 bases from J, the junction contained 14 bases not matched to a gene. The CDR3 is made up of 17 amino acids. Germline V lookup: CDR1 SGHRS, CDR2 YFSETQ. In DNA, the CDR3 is TGCGCCAGCAGCCCTGGCTGGGGACAGCAGACAGGAAACACCATATATTTT. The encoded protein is CASSPGWGQQTGNTIYF. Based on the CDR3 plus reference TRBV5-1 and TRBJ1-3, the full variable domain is KAGVTQTPRYLIKTRGQQVTLSCSPISGHRSVSWYQQTPGQGLQFLFEYFSETQRNKGNFPGRFSGRQFSNSRSEMNVSTLELGDSALYLCASSPGWGQQTGNTIYFGEGSWLTVV.

Written as DNA, the CDR3 is TGCAGCGTGGGGTCAGGGGTTGGGGGTCAGCCCCAGCATTTT. This gives the protein CSVGSGVGGQPQHF. The rearrangement uses TRBV29-1 and TRBJ1-5; D may be TRBD1 (6 bases). The CDR3 loop spans 14 amino acids. Germline V gene data show CDR1 as SQVTM and CDR2 as ANQGSEA. Between the trimmed V and J ends, which lost 6 bases and 6 bases, there was a span of 18 bases.

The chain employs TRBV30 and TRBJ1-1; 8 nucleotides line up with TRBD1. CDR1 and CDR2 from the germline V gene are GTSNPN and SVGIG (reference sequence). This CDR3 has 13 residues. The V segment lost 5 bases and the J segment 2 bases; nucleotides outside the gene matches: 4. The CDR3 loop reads CAWSGTGNTEAFF. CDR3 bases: TGTGCCTGGTCCGGGACAGGAAACACTGAAGCTTTCTTT.